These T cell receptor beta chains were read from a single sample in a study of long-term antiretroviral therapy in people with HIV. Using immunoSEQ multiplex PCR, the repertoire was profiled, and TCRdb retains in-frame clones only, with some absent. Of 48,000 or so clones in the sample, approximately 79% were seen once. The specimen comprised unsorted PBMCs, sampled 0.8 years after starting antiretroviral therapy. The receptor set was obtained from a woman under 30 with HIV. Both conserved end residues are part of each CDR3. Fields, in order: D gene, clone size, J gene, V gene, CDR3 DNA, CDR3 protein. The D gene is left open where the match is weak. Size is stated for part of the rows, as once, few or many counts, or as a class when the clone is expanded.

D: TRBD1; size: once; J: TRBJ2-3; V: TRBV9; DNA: TGTGCCAGCAGTTACCGGGACAGTTTAAGTACCACAGATACGCAGTATTTT; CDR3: CASSYRDSLSTTDTQYF
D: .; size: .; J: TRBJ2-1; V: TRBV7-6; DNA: TGTGCCAGCAGCCAATCGACTACCTTCAGCAATGAGCAGTTCTTC; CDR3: CASSQSTTFSNEQFF
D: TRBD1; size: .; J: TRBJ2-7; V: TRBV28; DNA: TGTGCCAGCAGTTTGGTGGGAGACAGGGGGCGCCAAGGGGAGCAGTACTTC; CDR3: CASSLVGDRGRQGEQYF
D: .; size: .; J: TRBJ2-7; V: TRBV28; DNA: TGTGCCAGCAGTTTGGGGACGGCCTACGAGCAGTACTTC; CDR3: CASSLGTAYEQYF
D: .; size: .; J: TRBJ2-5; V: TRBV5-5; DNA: TGTGCCAGCAGCTTTTGGGGGGCGGCTGGTGGGACCCAGTACTTC; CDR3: CASSFWGAAGGTQYF
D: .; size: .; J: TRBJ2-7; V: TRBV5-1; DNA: TGCGCCAGCAGCTTGGACTTGGAAATAGTCGAGCAGTACTTC; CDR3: CASSLDLEIVEQYF
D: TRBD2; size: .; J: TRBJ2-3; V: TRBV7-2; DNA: TGTGCCAGCAGCTTATGGGGAGCGGGAGGGAGAACAGATACGCAGTATTTT; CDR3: CASSLWGAGGRTDTQYF
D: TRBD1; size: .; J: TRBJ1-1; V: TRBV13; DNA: TGTGCCAGCAGACCTCACACAGGGGCCGACACTGAAGCTTTCTTT; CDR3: CASRPHTGADTEAFF
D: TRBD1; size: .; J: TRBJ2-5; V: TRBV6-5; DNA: TGTGCCAGCAGGCAGGGGGCGAGAGAGACCCAGTACTTC; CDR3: CASRQGARETQYF
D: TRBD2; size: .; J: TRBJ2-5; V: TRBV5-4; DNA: TGTGCCAGCAGCTTGGGGCTAGCGGGAGGTGGAGAGACCCAGTACTTC; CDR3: CASSLGLAGGGETQYF
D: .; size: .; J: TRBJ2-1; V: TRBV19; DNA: TGTGCCAGTAGTATAGGACCTTCGGGTGAGCAGTTCTTC; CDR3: CASSIGPSGEQFF
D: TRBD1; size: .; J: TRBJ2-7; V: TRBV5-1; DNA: TGCGCCAGCAGCTTCAGGGGGCAATACGAGCAGTACTTC; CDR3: CASSFRGQYEQYF
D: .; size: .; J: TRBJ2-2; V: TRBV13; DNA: TGTGCCAGCAGCCGTACAGGTGAGCCCCCGTCCGGGGAGCTGTTTTTT; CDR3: CASSRTGEPPSGELFF
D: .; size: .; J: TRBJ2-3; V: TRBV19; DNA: TGTGCCAGTACTAAACTGGGGACGGGGGATACGCAGTATTTT; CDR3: CASTKLGTGDTQYF
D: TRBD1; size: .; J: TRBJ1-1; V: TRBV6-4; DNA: TGTGCCAGCAGTAGGACAGGACTCTCAGAAGCTTTCTTT; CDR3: CASSRTGLSEAFF
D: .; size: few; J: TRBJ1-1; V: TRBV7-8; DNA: TGTGCCAGCAGCGACCGACTGGGTGAGAACACTGAAGCTTTCTTT; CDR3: CASSDRLGENTEAFF
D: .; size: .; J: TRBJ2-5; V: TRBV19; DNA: TGTGCCAGTAGTATAGCAGGGTGGGAGACCCAGTACTTC; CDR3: CASSIAGWETQYF
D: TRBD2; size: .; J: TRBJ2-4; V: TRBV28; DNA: TGTGCCAGCAGTTTGGGGGGGAGTGGGGCCAAAAACATTCAGTACTTC; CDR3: CASSLGGSGAKNIQYF
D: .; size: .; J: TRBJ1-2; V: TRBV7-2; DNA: TGTGCCAGCAGCTTAGACAGTAATAGCTATGGCTACACCTTC; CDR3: CASSLDSNSYGYTF
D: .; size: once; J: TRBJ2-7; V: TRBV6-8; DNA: TGTGCCAGCAGTTACTTTCCCATCTCTCCAGGGCCAGACTACGAGCAGTACTTC; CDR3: CASSYFPISPGPDYEQYF
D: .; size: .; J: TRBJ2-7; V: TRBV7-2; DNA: TGTGCCAGCAGCCCCCAAGGGGCGGGCTACGAGCAGTACTTC; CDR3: CASSPQGAGYEQYF
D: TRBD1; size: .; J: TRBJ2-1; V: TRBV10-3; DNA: TGTGCCATCAGTGAGTCTCAGGACAGGGGGCATGAGCAGTTCTTC; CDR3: CAISESQDRGHEQFF
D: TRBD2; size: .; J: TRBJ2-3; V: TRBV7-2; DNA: TGTGCCAGTTCGACTAGCGGGAGCGCAGATACGCAGTATTTT; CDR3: CASSTSGSADTQYF
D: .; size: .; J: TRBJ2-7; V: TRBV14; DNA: TGTGCCAGCAGCCGCGGTCTCGAGGGGTTGAGCTCCTACGAGCAGTACTTC; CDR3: CASSRGLEGLSSYEQYF
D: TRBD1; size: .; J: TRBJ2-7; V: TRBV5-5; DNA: TGTGCCAGCAGCCTAACCCGGACAGGGGGCCCCCACGAGCAGTACTTC; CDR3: CASSLTRTGGPHEQYF
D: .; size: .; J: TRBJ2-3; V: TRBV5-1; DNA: TGCGCCAGCAGCGCAACGCAGGGGACAGATACGCAGTATTTT; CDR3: CASSATQGTDTQYF
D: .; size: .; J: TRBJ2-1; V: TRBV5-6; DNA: TGTGCCAGCAGCGCACAGTACCGGGACCGACGGCCTCACAATGAGCAGTTCTTC; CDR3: CASSAQYRDRRPHNEQFF
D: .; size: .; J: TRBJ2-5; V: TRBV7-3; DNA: TGTGCCAGCGGCCTGGCAGGGCCCCAAGAGACCCAGTACTTC; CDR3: CASGLAGPQETQYF
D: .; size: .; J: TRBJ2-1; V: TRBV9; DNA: TGTGCCAGCAGCGTAGACAATGAGCAGTTCTTC; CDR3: CASSVDNEQFF
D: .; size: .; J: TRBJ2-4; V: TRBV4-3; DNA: TGCGCCAGCAGCCAAGGGGCAGCTTCCCTTAACATTCAGTACTTC; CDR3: CASSQGAASLNIQYF
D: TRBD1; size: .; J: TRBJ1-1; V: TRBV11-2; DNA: TGTGCCAGCAGCTTGAGCATCCTATTGGGACAGGGGAAAGCTTTCTTT; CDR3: CASSLSILLGQGKAFF
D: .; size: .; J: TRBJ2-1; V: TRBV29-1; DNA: TGCAGCGTGCCTCTACTACCATACAATGAGCAGTTCTTC; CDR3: CSVPLLPYNEQFF
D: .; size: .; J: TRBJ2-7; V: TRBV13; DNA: TGTGCCAGCAGCCCTCAACGACAGCCATCCTACGAGCAGTACTTC; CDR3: CASSPQRQPSYEQYF
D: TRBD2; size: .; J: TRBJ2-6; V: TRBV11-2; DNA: TGTGCCAGCAGCCGTCGGACGGGGGGGGCTGTGGGTGGGGCCAACGTCCTGACTTTC; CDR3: CASSRRTGGAVGGANVLTF
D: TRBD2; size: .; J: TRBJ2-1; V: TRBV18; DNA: TGTGCCAGCTCAAACCGCGGGAGGGCTTCCTATGAGCAGTTCTTC; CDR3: CASSNRGRASYEQFF
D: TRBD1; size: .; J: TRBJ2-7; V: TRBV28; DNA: TGTGCCAGCAGTTTCGCCCCGGGACAGCCCTACGAGCAGTACTTC; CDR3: CASSFAPGQPYEQYF
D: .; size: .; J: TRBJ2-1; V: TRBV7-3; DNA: TGTGCCAGCTCACTTAATGGCGGCGGACTATACAATGAGCAGTTCTTC; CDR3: CASSLNGGGLYNEQFF
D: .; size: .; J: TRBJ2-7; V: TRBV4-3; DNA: TGCGCCAGCAGCCATATAGCAGGGGAGGGCGTCTACGAGCAGTACTTC; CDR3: CASSHIAGEGVYEQYF
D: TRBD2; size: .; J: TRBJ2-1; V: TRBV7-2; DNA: TGTGCCAGCAGCTTATGGACGGGAGGAGAGTTCAATGAGCAGTTCTTC; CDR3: CASSLWTGGEFNEQFF
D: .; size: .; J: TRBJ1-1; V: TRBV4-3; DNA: TGCGCCAGCAGCCAAGACCGGGGGATAAACACTGAAGCTTTCTTT; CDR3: CASSQDRGINTEAFF
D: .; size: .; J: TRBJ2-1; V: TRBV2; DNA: TGTGCCAACCGGGACCCTCCGCGACCCTCCTACAATGAGCAGTTCTTC; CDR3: CANRDPPRPSYNEQFF
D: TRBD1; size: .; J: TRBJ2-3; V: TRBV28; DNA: TGTGCCAGCAGTTTATCGAGGGGGACAGGGGAGCTTATAGATACGCAGTATTTT; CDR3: CASSLSRGTGELIDTQYF
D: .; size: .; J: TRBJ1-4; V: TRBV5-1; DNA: TGCGCCAGTAGGGGTAAAGACAGCTTAAATGAAAAACTGTTTTTT; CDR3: CASRGKDSLNEKLFF
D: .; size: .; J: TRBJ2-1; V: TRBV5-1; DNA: TGCGCCAGCAGCTCGGCAGGTCAGGGGCGGGGGAATGAGCAGTTCTTC; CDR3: CASSSAGQGRGNEQFF
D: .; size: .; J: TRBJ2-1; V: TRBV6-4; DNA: TGTGCCAGCAGTGTAGCGCAGGGAGTAAGCAATGAGCAGTTCTTC; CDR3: CASSVAQGVSNEQFF
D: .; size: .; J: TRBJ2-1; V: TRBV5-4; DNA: TGTGCCAGCAGTTTAATCCGGGGCCCTAGTGAGCAGTTCTTC; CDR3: CASSLIRGPSEQFF
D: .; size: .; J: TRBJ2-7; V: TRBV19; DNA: TGTGCCAGTAGTATAGTCCTGACACCTACGCCCAGCTACGAGCAGTACTTC; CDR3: CASSIVLTPTPSYEQYF
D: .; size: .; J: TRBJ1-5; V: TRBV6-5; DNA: TGTGCCAGCAGTTTACCGGGGGGAGCGCCTTTGCCCCAGCATTTT; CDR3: CASSLPGGAPLPQHF
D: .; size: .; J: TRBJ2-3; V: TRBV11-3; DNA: TGTGCCAGCAGCTTCACCGGTAGCACAGATACGCAGTATTTT; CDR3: CASSFTGSTDTQYF
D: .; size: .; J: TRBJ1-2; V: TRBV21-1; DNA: TGTGCCAGCGGACTGGGGTGGGACTATGGCTACACCTTC; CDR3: CASGLGWDYGYTF
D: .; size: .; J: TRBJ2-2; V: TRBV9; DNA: TGTGCCAGCAGCTTACGACTCATTCCGGGGGAGCTGTTTTTT; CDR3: CASSLRLIPGELFF
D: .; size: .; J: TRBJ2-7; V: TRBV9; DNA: TGTGCCAGCAGCCCAGGGGCGGGGATAGTGGGCGAGCAGTACTTC; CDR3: CASSPGAGIVGEQYF
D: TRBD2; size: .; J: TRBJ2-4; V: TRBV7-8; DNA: TGTGCCAGCAGTTGGTCTAGCGGGGCCGACCAAAACATTCAGTACTTC; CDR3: CASSWSSGADQNIQYF